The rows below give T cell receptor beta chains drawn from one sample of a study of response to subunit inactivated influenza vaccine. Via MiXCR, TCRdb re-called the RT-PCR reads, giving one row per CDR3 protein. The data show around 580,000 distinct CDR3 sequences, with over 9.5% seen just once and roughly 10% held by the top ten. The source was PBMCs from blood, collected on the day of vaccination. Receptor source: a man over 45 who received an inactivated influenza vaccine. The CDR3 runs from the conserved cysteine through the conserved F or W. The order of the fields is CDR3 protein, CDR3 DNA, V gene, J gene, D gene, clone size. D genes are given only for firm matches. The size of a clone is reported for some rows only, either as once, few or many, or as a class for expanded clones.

CASSQTALNTEAFF	TGCGCCAGCAGCCAGACAGCTTTGAACACTGAAGCTTTCTTT	TRBV5-1	TRBJ1-1	.	.
CASSSQMNTEAFF	TGTGCCAGCAGCTCTCAAATGAACACTGAAGCTTTCTTT	TRBV7-2	TRBJ1-1	.	many
CSARDWRSGTNSYEQYF	TGCAGTGCTAGAGATTGGAGGAGCGGGACCAACTCCTACGAGCAGTACTTC	TRBV20-1	TRBJ2-7	TRBD2	few
CASSLVQDPDTQYF	TGTGCCAGCAGCTTAGTTCAGGATCCAGATACGCAGTATTTT	TRBV13	TRBJ2-3	.	many
CASSQWTTQIF	TGTGCCAGCAGCCAATGGACCACTCAGATCTTC	TRBV14	TRBJ2-1	.	.
CATSPAEHANTGELFF	TGTGCCACCAGTCCGGCCGAGCACGCGAACACCGGGGAGCTGTTTTTT	TRBV24-1	TRBJ2-2	.	.
CATSRYSGGPDTQYF	TGTGCCACCAGCAGATACAGCGGTGGCCCAGATACGCAGTATTTT	TRBV15	TRBJ2-3	.	.
CASSSQGSELNEQYF	TGTGCCAGCAGCTCACAGGGCTCCGAACTGAACGAGCAGTACTTC	TRBV7-2	TRBJ2-7	.	once
CASSWDTGELFF	TGTGCCAGCAGTTGGGACACCGGGGAGCTGTTTTTT	TRBV6-2/TRBV6-3	TRBJ2-2	.	many
CASRRLAGGSYNEQFF	TGCGCCAGCAGAAGACTAGCGGGAGGCTCCTACAATGAGCAGTTCTTC	TRBV5-1	TRBJ2-1	TRBD2	.
CASSSPGQGDYGYTF	TGTGCCAGCAGCTCGCCGGGACAGGGGGACTATGGCTACACCTTC	TRBV4-2	TRBJ1-2	TRBD1	many
CASSYFDTGQETQYF	TGTGCCAGCAGTTACTTCGACACCGGCCAAGAGACCCAGTACTTC	TRBV6-5	TRBJ2-5	.	.
CASSQPQVNTEAFF	TGTGCCAGCAGCCAACCGCAGGTCAACACTGAAGCTTTCTTT	TRBV3-1	TRBJ1-1	.	once
CASSPPLAGGNEQFF	TGTGCCAGCTCACCACCCCTAGCGGGGGGGAATGAGCAGTTCTTC	TRBV18	TRBJ2-1	TRBD2	few
CSARVGSLDTQYF	TGCAGTGCTAGAGTCGGGTCACTAGATACGCAGTATTTT	TRBV20-1	TRBJ2-3	.	many
CAWSLPGTGGFGELFF	TGTGCCTGGAGCCTCCCGGGGACAGGGGGCTTCGGGGAGCTGTTTTTT	TRBV30	TRBJ2-2	TRBD1	.
CSAREGLDFTGELFF	TGCAGTGCTAGAGAGGGACTCGACTTCACCGGGGAGCTGTTTTTT	TRBV20-1	TRBJ2-2	.	many
CASSLATSIVSGTGELFF	TGCGCCAGCAGCTTGGCGACTAGTATAGTAAGCGGCACCGGGGAGCTGTTTTTT	TRBV5-1	TRBJ2-2	.	.
CRGEGRQESF	TGCAGGGGTGAGGGACGGCAAGAGTCCTTC	TRBV20-1	TRBJ1-2	.	.
CSIRRSPETQYF	TGCAGCATTAGACGGAGCCCAGAGACCCAGTACTTC	TRBV29-1	TRBJ2-5	.	.
CASSLTRIDEQYF	TGTGCCAGCAGCTTAACCAGAATAGACGAGCAGTACTTC	TRBV7-2	TRBJ2-7	.	few
CASSRWTRETDTQYF	TGCGCCAGCAGCCGCTGGACTAGAGAGACAGATACGCAGTATTTT	TRBV5-1	TRBJ2-3	TRBD2	few
CASSAIGQGAYNEQFF	TGCGCCAGCAGTGCCATTGGACAGGGGGCATACAATGAGCAGTTCTTC	TRBV10-1	TRBJ2-1	TRBD1	.
CASGGMNTEAFF	TGTGCCAGCGGAGGAATGAACACTGAAGCTTTCTTT	TRBV7-9	TRBJ1-1	.	few
CFGGQAPGGPITQYF	TGCTTTGGTGGCCAGGCCCCGGGAGGGCCTATTACGCAGTATTTT	TRBV20-1	TRBJ2-3	TRBD2	.
CATSKSYGTPGTQYF	TGTGCCACCAGTAAGAGCTACGGGACTCCGGGTACCCAGTACTTC	TRBV15	TRBJ2-5	.	few
CASSFLENEQYF	TGTGCCAGCAGCTTTTTGGAAAACGAGCAGTACTTC	TRBV5-6	TRBJ2-7	.	.
CSASRDYPYEQFF	TGCAGTGCGAGTCGTGACTACCCATACGAGCAGTTCTTC	TRBV20-1	TRBJ2-1	.	.
CASSRGLAGEGRGTDTQYF	TGTGCCAGCAGTAGGGGACTAGCGGGAGAAGGGCGTGGCACAGATACGCAGTATTTT	TRBV28	TRBJ2-3	TRBD2	.
CAIMLDRSAEAFF	TGTGCCATCATGCTAGACAGGTCGGCTGAAGCTTTCTTT	TRBV10-3	TRBJ1-1	.	.
CASRVPTDWRTGGEQFF	TGTGCCAGCAGAGTTCCCACGGATTGGAGAACTGGGGGTGAGCAGTTCTTC	TRBV6-1	TRBJ2-1	.	few
CSARGSASLGETQYF	TGCAGTGCTAGAGGCTCAGCGTCATTGGGAGAGACCCAGTACTTC	TRBV20-1	TRBJ2-5	.	few
CASSVTTDVRGGGFEAFF	TGTGCCAGCAGCGTTACCACAGACGTTAGGGGAGGGGGATTTGAAGCTTTCTTT	TRBV9	TRBJ1-1	.	.
CASSPISGANVLTF	TGTGCCAGCAGCCCTATCTCTGGGGCCAACGTCCTGACTTTC	TRBV6-1	TRBJ2-6	.	.
CASSQDQVNREKLFF	TGTGCCAGCAGCCAAGATCAGGTCAATCGGGAAAAACTGTTTTTT	TRBV4-2	TRBJ1-4	.	.